A single sample is the source of the 4 T cell receptor beta chains below, sequenced in a study of CD8 T cells in Susac syndrome. Random-hexamer reverse transcription was applied to roughly 0.5 to 1 ug RNA. MiXCR, applied by TCRdb to the immunoSEQ multiplex PCR reads, yields one record per CDR3 protein. The data contain 100,000 to 150,000 distinct CDR3 sequences, roughly 93% of them singletons. Input material: CD8+ T cells from PBMCs. These receptors were obtained from a human donor with multiple sclerosis.

On this clonotype: The DNA is left out, because the CDR3 cannot be placed on it with certainty; the CDR3 is given as TCRdb lists it. The chain combines TRBV7-5 with TRBJ2-2; the table's D call TRBD2 went unverified against the DNA. TRBV7-5 is a known pseudogene. The CDR3 has 23 amino acids, counting both end residues. This CDR3 reads CISVPGLLTTAGRGYGSTGELFF.

The chain links TRBV7-6 to TRBJ2-1, with TRBD2 matching 8 bases. The CDR3 spans 15 residues. After removal of 2 bases from V and 3 bases from J, the junction contained 3 bases not matched to a gene. Per the germline V gene, CDR1 is SGHVS and CDR2 is FNYEAQ. The CDR3 region is CASSLRAGGYNEQFF. The DNA of the CDR3 is TGTGCCAGCAGCTTAAGGGCGGGGGGCTACAATGAGCAGTTCTTC. Full variable domain (remainder filled in from reference TRBV7-6 and TRBJ2-1): GAGVSQSPRYKVTKRGQDVALRCDPISGHVSLYWYRQALGQGPEFLTYFNYEAQQDKSGLPNDRFSAERPEGSISTLTIQRTEQRDSAMYRCASSLRAGGYNEQFFGPGTRLTVL.

The rearrangement uses TRBV15 and TRBJ2-5, with D possibly being TRBD1 (6 bases). Between the trimmed V and J ends, which lost 3 bases and 0 bases, there was a span of 14 bases. The CDR3 has 16 residues. Germline V lookup: CDR1 LNHNV, CDR2 YYDKDF (reference sequence). The CDR3 region is CATSRTTGTYQETQYF. The CDR3 DNA follows: TGTGCCACCAGCAGGACGACAGGAACTTACCAAGAGACCCAGTACTTC.

The chain is built from TRBV7-2 and TRBJ2-7; D gene unclear. Trimming removed 5 bases at V and 6 bases at J, with 17 bases between. This CDR3 spans 14 amino acids. Germline V gene data show CDR1 as SGHTA and CDR2 as FQGNSA. This chain's CDR3 is CASSPTDPTCEQYV. DNA for the CDR3: TGTGCCAGCAGCCCCACGGACCCAACCTGCGAGCAGTACGTC.